This T cell receptor (beta chain) appears in the sequencing data of a study of cytomegalovirus exposure and HLA in healthy donors. Primers for the PCR totalled 60 Vbeta and 13 Jbeta. Libraries were prepared by immunoSEQ multiplex PCR; TCRdb keeps only in-frame clonotypes and omits some of them. The data hold more than 65,000 clones, with 78% observed a single time. The V gene's germline CDR1 is SGHDT and CDR2 YYEEEE. The CDR3 is 14 amino acids. With V trimmed by 2 bases and J by 4 bases, 3 bases remained unmatched. The specimen was PBMCs. The rearrangement uses TRBV5-6 and TRBJ1-5; 7 bases are shared with TRBD1. This receptor was obtained from a man between 18 and 35 years old in good health and CMV-seropositive. The CDR3 loop reads CASSFGQDNQPQHF. The CDR3 region has the DNA TGTGCCAGCAGCTTCGGACAGGATAATCAGCCCCAGCATTTT.